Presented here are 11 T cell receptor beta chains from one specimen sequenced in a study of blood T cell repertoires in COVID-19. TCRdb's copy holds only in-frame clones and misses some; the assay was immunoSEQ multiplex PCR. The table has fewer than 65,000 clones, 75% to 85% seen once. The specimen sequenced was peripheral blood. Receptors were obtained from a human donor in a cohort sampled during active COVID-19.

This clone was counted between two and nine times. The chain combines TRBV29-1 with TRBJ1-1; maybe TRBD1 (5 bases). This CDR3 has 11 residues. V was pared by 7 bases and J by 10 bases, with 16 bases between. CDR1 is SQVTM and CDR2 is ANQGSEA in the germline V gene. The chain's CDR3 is CSARRGDGAFF. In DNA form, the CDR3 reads TGCAGCGCCCGGCGGGGGGATGGAGCTTTCTTT.

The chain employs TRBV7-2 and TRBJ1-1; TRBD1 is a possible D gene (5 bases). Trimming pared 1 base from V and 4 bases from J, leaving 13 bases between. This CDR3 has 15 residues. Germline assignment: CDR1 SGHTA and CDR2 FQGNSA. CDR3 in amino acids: CASSLVLGRGTEAFF. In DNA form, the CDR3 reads TGTGCCAGCAGCTTAGTTCTGGGGAGGGGCACTGAAGCTTTCTTT.

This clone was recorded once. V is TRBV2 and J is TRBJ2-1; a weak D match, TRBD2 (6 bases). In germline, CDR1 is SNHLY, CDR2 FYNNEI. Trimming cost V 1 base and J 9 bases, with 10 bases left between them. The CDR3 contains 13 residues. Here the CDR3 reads CASSEGVGGEQFF. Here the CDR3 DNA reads TGTGCCAGCAGTGAAGGTGTGGGGGGTGAGCAGTTCTTC.

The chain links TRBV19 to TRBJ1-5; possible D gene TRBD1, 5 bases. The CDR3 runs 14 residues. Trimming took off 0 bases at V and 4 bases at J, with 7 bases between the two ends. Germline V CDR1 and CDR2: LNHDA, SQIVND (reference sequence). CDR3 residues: CASSIDGGNQPQHF. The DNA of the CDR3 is TGTGCCAGTAGTATAGATGGGGGGAATCAGCCCCAGCATTTT. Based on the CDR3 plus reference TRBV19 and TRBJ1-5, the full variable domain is DGGITQSPKYLFRKEGQNVTLSCEQNLNHDAMYWYRQDPGQGLRLIYYSQIVNDFQKGDIAEGYSVSREKKESFPLTVTSAQKNPTAFYLCASSIDGGNQPQHFGDGTRLSIL.

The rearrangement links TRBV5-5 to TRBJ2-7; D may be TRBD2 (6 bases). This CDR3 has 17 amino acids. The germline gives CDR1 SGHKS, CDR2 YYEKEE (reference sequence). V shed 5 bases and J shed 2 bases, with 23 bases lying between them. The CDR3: CASRRAGTEGSTYEQYF. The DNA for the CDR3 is TGTGCCAGCAGACGCGCCGGGACTGAAGGAAGCACCTACGAGCAGTACTTC.

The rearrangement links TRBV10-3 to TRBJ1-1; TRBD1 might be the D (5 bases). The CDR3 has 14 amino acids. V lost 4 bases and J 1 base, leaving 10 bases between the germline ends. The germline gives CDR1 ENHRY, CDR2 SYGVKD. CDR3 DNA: TGTGCCATCAGTGCACAGGTCGAGAACACTGAAGCTTTCTTT. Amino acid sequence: CAISAQVENTEAFF.

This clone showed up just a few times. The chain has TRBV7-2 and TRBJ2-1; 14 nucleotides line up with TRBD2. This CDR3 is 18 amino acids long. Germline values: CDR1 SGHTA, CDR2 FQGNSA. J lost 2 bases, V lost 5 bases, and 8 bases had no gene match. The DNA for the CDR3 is TGTGCCAGCAGCCCCCGGACTAGCGGGGGGACCACCTACAATGAGCAGTTCTTC. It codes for CASSPRTSGGTTYNEQFF.

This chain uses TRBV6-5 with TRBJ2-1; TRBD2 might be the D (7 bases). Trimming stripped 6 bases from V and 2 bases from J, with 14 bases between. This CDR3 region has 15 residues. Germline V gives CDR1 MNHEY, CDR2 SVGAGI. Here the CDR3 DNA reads TGTGCCAGCAGGGAGGGGGGGGACCCCTACAATGAGCAGTTCTTC. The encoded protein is CASREGGDPYNEQFF.

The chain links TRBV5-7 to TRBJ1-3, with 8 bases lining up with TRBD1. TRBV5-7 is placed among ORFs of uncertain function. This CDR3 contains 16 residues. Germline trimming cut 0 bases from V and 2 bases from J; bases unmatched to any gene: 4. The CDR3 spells CASSLGLTGAGNTIYF. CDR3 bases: TGTGCCAGCAGCTTGGGCCTGACAGGGGCTGGAAACACCATATATTTT.

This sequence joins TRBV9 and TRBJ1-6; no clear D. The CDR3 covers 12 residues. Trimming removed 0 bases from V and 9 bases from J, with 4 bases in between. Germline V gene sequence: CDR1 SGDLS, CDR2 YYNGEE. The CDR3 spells CASSVGPSPLHF. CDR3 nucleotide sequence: TGTGCCAGCAGCGTAGGGCCTTCACCCCTCCACTTT.

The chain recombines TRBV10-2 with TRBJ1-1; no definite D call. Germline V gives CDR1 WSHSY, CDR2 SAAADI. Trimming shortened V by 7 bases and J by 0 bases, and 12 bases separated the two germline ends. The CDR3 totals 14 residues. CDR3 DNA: TGCGCCAGCAAAGTGGGCAGGTTGAACACTGAAGCTTTCTTT. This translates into CASKVGRLNTEAFF.